The 2 T cell receptor beta chains in this list originate from one sample, sequenced in a study of T cell responses to AZD1222 COVID-19 vaccine. Clones were read by immunoSEQ multiplex PCR, and TCRdb kept only the in-frame ones, dropping some. The data contain around 160,000 clones, 91% of them singletons. The specimen was peripheral blood, collected on day 0 of AZD1222 vaccination. The receptors here all came from an adult in good health.

The J gene is TRBJ1-6, the V gene TRBV19; D is undetermined. V was clipped by 3 bases and J by 7 bases, with 13 bases between them. This CDR3 contains 15 residues. CDR1 is LNHDA, CDR2 SQIVND, per germline (reference sequence). CDR3 sequence (DNA): TGTGCCAGTAGTATGGTTTTTGAGGGAAATTCACCCCTCCACTTT. Translation gives CASSMVFEGNSPLHF.

The rearrangement links TRBV9 to TRBJ1-2; 7 bases are a match to TRBD1. The J segment lost 5 bases and the V segment lost 3 bases, leaving 7 bases of the junction unmatched. The germline V gene has CDR1 SGDLS and CDR2 YYNGEE. CDR3 size: 14 residues. The CDR3, as DNA: TGTGCCAGCAGCGCCACAGGGGTGCAGTATGGCTACACCTTC. Translation: CASSATGVQYGYTF.